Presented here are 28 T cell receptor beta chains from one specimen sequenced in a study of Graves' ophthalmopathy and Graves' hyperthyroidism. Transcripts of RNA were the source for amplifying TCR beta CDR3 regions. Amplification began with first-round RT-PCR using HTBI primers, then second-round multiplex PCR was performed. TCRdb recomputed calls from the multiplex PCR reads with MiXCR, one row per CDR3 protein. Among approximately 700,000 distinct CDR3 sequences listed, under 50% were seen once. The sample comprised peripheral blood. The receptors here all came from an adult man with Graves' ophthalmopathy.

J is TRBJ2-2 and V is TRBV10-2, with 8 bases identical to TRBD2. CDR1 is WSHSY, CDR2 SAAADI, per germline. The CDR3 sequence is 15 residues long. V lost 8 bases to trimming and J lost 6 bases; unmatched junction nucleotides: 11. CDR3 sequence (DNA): TGCGCCAGCTTTCCACGGGGGGGCGTTGCCGGGGAGCTGTTTTTT. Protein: CASFPRGGVAGELFF.

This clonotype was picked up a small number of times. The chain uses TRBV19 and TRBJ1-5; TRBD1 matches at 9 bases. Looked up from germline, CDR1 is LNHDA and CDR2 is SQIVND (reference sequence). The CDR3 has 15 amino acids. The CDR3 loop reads CATPRNDRGDQPQHF. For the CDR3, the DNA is TGTGCTACACCGAGAAACGACAGGGGGGATCAGCCCCAGCATTTT.

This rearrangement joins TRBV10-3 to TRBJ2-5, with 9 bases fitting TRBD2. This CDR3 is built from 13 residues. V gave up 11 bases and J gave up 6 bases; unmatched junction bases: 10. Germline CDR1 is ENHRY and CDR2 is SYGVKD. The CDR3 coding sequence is TGTGCCGTCCGTCTAGCGGGGCCTAAGACCCAGTACTTC. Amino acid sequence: CAVRLAGPKTQYF.

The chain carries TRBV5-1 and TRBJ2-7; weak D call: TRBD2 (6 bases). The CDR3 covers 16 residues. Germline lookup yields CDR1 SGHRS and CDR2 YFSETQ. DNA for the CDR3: TGTGCCAGCAGCCAAGTGGAGGGGACCTACTCCTACGAGCAGTACGTC. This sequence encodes CASSQVEGTYSYEQYV.

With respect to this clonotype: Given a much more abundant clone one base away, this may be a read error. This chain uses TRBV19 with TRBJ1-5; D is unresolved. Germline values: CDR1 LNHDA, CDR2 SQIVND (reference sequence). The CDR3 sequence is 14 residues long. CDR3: CASSIVHGNQSQHF. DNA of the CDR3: TGTGCCAGTAGTATAGTCCACGGAAATCAGTCCCAGCATTTT.

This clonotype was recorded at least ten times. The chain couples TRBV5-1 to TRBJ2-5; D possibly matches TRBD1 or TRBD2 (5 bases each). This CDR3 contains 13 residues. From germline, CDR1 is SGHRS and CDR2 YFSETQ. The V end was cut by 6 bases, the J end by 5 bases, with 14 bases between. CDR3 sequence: CASTRDQVETQYF. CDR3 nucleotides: TGCGCCAGCACCCGGGACCAAGTGGAGACCCAGTACTTC.

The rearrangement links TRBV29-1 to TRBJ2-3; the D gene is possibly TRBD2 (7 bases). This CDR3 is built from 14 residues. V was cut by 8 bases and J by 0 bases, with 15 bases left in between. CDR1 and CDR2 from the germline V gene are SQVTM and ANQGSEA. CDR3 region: CSSRGPLSTDTQYF. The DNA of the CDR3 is TGCAGCTCGCGGGGGCCCTTGAGCACAGATACGCAGTATTTT.

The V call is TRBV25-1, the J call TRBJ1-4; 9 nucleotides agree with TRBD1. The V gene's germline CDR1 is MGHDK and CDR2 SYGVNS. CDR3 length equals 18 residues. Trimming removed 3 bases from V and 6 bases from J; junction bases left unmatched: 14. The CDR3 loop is CASSDGVGTGTVHEKLFF. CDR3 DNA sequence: TGTGCCAGCAGTGACGGGGTTGGGACAGGGACGGTTCATGAAAAACTGTTTTTT.

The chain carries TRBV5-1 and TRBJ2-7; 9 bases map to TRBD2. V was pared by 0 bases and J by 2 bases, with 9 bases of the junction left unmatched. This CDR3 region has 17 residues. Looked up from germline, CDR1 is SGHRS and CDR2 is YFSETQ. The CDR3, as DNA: TGCGCCAGCAGCTTGGGACTAGCGGCCTTGTTACCCTACGAGCAGTACTTC. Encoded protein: CASSLGLAALLPYEQYF.

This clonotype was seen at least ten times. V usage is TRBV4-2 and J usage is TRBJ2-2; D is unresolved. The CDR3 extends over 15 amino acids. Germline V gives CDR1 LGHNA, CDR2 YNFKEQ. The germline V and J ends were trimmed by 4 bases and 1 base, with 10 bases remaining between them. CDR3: CASSPRRGNTGELFF. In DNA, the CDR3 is TGTGCCAGCAGCCCGCGTCGAGGGAACACCGGGGAGCTGTTTTTT.

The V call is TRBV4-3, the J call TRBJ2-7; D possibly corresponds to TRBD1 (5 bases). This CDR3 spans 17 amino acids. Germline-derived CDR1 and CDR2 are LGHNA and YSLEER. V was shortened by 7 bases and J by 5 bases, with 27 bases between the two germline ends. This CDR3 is CASMTKIPRARRHEQYF. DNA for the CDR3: TGCGCCAGCATGACAAAGATCCCCAGGGCTAGACGTCACGAGCAGTACTTC.

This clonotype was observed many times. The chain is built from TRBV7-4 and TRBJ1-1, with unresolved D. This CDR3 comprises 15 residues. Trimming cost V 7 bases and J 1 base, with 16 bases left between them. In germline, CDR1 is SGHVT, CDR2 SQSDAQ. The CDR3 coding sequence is TGTGCCAGCACCCCCGGAACACCGAAGAACACTGAAGCTTTCTTT. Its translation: CASTPGTPKNTEAFF.

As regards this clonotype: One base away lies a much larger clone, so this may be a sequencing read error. The CDR3, as DNA: TGTGCCACCAGTTCCCGGGAGGTTGCCGAGCAGTACTTC. This translates into CATSSREVAEQYF. V and J are TRBV2 and TRBJ2-7; 7 nucleotides agree with TRBD2. The CDR3 contains 13 residues. Germline loops: CDR1 SNHLY, CDR2 FYNNEI.

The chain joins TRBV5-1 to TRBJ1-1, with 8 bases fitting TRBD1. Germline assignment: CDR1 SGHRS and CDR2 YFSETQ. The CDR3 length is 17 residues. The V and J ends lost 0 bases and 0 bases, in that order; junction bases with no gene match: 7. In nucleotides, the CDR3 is TGCGCCAGCAGCTTGGAAGGACAGGGATATATGAACACTGAAGCTTTCTTT. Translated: CASSLEGQGYMNTEAFF. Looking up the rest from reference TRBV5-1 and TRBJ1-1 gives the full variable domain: KAGVTQTPRYLIKTRGQQVTLSCSPISGHRSVSWYQQTPGQGLQFLFEYFSETQRNKGNFPGRFSGRQFSNSRSEMNVSTLELGDSALYLCASSLEGQGYMNTEAFFGQGTRLTVV.

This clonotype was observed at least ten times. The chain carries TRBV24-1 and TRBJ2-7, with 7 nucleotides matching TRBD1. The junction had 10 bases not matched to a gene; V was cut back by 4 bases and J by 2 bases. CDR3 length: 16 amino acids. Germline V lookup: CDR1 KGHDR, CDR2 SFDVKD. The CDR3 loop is CATSDPAGTATYEQYF. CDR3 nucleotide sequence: TGTGCCACCAGTGACCCCGCCGGGACAGCCACCTACGAGCAGTACTTC.

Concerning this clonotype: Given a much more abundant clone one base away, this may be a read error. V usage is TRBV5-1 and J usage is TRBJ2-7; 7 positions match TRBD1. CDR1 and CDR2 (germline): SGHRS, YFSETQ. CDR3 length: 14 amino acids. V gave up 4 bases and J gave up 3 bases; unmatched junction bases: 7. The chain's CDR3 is CASSMDGTVYEQYF. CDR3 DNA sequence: TGCGCCAGCAGCATGGATGGGACAGTCTACGAGCAGTACTTC.

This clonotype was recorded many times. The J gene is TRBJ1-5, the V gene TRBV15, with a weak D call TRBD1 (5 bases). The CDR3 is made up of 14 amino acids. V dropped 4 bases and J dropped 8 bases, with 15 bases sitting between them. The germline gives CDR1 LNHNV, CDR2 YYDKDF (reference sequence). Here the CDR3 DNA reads TGTGCCACCAGCATCGACAGTGGAAGGGAGCCCCAGCATTTT. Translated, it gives CATSIDSGREPQHF.

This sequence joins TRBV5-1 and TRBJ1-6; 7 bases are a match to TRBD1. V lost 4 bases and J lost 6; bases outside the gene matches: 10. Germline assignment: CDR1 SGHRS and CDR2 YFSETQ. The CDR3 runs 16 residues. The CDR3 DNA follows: TGCGCCAGCAGCCAAAGTACAGGGGTTTTTAATTCACCCCTCCACTTT. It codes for CASSQSTGVFNSPLHF.

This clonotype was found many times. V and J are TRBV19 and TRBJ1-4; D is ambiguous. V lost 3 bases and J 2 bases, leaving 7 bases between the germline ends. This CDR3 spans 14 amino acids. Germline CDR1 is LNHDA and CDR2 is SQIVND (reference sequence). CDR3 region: CASSIMETNEKLFF. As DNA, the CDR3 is TGTGCCAGTAGTATCATGGAGACTAATGAAAAACTGTTTTTT.

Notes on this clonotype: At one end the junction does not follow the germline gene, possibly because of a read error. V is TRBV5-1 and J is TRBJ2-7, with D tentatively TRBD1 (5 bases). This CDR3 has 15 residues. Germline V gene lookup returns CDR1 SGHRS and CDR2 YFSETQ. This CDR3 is CANSPWGSGDYEQYF. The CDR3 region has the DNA TGCGCCAACAGCCCCTGGGGCTCTGGAGACTACGAGCAGTACTTC.

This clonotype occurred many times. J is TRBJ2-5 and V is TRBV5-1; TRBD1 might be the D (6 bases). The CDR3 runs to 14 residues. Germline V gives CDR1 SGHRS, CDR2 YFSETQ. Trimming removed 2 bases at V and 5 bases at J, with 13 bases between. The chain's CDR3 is CASSLVQGTETQYF. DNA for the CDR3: TGCGCCAGCAGCTTAGTACAGGGCACGGAGACCCAGTACTTC.

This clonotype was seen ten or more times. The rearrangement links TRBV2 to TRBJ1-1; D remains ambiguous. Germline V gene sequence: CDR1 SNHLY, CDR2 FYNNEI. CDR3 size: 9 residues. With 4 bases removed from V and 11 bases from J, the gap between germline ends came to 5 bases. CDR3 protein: CASSGPAFF. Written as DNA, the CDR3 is TGTGCCAGCAGTGGTCCGGCTTTCTTT.

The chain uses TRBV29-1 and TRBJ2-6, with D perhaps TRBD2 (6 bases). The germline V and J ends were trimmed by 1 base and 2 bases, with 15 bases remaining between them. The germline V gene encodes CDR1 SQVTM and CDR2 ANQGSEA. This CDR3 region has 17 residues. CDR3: CSVEVVNSGAGANVLTF. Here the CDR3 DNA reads TGCAGCGTTGAAGTCGTGAACTCGGGGGCTGGGGCCAACGTCCTGACTTTC.

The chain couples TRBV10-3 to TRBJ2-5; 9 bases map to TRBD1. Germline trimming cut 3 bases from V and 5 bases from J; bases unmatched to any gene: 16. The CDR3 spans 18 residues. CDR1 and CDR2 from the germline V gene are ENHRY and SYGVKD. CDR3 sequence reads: CAISDGGTGGRITETQYF. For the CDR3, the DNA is TGTGCCATCAGTGATGGGGGAACAGGGGGCAGAATTACGGAGACCCAGTACTTC.

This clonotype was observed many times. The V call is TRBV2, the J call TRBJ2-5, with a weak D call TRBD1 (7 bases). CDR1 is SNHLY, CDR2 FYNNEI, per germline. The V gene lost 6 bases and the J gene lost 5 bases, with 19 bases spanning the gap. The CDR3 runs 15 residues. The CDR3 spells CASSLRAGGMETQYF. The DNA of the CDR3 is TGTGCCAGCAGCTTGCGGGCAGGGGGGATGGAGACCCAGTACTTC.

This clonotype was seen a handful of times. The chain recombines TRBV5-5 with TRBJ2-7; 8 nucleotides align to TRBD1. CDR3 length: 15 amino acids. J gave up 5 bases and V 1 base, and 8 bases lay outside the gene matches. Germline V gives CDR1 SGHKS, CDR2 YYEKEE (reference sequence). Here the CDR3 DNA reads TGTGCCAGCAGCTTGCCAGGGGGCATCCCCGACGAGCAGTACTTC. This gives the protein CASSLPGGIPDEQYF.

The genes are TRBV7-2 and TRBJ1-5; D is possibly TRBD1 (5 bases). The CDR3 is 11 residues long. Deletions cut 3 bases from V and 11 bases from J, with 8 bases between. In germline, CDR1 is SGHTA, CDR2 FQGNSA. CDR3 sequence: CASSFRVTQHF. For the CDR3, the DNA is TGTGCCAGCAGCTTCAGGGTGACCCAGCATTTT.

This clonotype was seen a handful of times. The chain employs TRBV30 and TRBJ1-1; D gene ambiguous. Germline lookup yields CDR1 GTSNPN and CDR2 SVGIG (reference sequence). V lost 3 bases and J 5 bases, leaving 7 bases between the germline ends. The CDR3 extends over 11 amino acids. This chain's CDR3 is CAWRRETEAFF. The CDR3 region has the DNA TGTGCCTGGAGGAGGGAGACTGAAGCTTTCTTT.